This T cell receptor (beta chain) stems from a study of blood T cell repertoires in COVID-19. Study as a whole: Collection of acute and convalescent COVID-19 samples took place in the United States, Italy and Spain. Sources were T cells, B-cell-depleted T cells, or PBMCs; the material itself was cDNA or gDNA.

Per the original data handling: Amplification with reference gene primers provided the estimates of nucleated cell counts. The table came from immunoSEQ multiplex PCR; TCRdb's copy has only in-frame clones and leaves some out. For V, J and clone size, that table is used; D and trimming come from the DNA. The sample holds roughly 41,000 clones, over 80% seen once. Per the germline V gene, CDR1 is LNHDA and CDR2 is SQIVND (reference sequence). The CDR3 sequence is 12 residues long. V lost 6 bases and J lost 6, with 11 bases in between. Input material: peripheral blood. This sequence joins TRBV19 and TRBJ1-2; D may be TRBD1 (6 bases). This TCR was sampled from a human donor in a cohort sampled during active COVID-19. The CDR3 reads CASSWTAHGYTF. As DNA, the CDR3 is TGTGCCAGTAGCTGGACAGCCCATGGCTACACCTTC. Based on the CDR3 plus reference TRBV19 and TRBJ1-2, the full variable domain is DGGITQSPKYLFRKEGQNVTLSCEQNLNHDAMYWYRQDPGQGLRLIYYSQIVNDFQKGDIAEGYSVSREKKESFPLTVTSAQKNPTAFYLCASSWTAHGYTFGSGTRLTVV.